The sequence of this T cell receptor (beta chain) was determined in a study of shared clonotypes between healthy human individuals. How the authors handled the data: Filtering differed since immunoSEQ provided only junctions, with no quality scores. The protocol was immunoSEQ multiplex PCR, while the TCRdb copy is restricted to in-frame clones and leaves out a portion. V and J calls and clone size are those listed in that table; D and trimming were worked out from the DNA. The table includes 500,000 to 550,000 clones, around 95% detected once. The J segment lost 6 bases and the V segment lost 3 bases, leaving 10 bases of the junction unmatched. The CDR3 totals 16 residues. CDR1 is MDHEN, CDR2 SYDVKM, per germline. Investigators divided CD4+ cells into CD45RA+ naive and CD45RA-negative memory subsets.

Input material: naive CD4+ T cells sorted from blood. The subset is: CD45RA+ positively selected. This chain connects TRBV28 to TRBJ2-3, with 9 bases fitting TRBD2. The sequence came from a woman aged 25 to 45 in good health. As DNA, the CDR3 is TGTGCCAGCAGTTTTGCGGGAGGGCTGTCTCTTGATACGCAGTATTTT. Its protein product is CASSFAGGLSLDTQYF. The full variable domain, completed using reference TRBV28 and TRBJ2-3, is DVKVTQSSRYLVKRTGEKVFLECVQDMDHENMFWYRQDPGLGLRLIYFSYDVKMKEKGDIPEGYSVSREKKERFSLILESASTNQTSMYLCASSFAGGLSLDTQYFGPGTRLTVL.